Listed here are 32 T cell receptor beta chains from one sample, sequenced in a study of T cells after yellow fever vaccination (dated by TCRdb to between 2018 and 2021). What the treatment or condition label conveys for this sample: live attenuated yellow fever vaccine strain. The library was built by means of 5' RACE. Data came from an Illumina HiSeq 2500. TCRdb redid the processing of the public reads, applying fastp at Q25 and MiXCR, and retained in-frame beta chains. One record per CDR3 amino acid sequence lists the most common genes and DNA. This sample gives 450,000 to 650,000 distinct CDR3 sequences in total; approximately 13% of them show up just once. The ten top clones hold 11% to 15% of the sample. Sequencing used PBMCs, obtained on the day of the yellow fever booster vaccination. The source of these receptors is a man aged 25 to 45 who received the YFV17D yellow fever vaccine.

The V gene is TRBV30, the J gene TRBJ2-2; D might be TRBD2 (6 bases). Germline V gene lookup returns CDR1 GTSNPN and CDR2 SVGIG (reference sequence). Trimming cost V 2 bases and J 1 base, with 14 bases left between them. There are 16 residues in the CDR3. The CDR3 coding sequence is TGTGCCTGGAGTCGGCGGCAGGGAGGGAACACCGGGGAGCTGTTTTTT. Its protein product is CAWSRRQGGNTGELFF.

In DNA form, the CDR3 reads TGCAGCGTTTTGACCGGGTACCTCCCAGATACGCAGTATTTT. This encodes CSVLTGYLPDTQYF. The V call is TRBV29-1, the J call TRBJ2-3; D is ambiguous. The germline V and J ends were trimmed by 5 bases and 4 bases, with 16 bases remaining between them. Germline V gene lookup returns CDR1 SQVTM and CDR2 ANQGSEA. The CDR3 contains 14 residues.

This clonotype occurred a few times. The V gene is TRBV12-5, the J gene TRBJ2-3; 8 nucleotides line up with TRBD1. The germline gives CDR1 LGHNT, CDR2 FRNRAP. The CDR3 has 13 residues. Trimming removed 6 bases from V and 5 bases from J; junction bases left unmatched: 4. The CDR3 DNA reads as TGTGCTAGTGGCTTCAGGGGGCGAGATACGCAGTATTTT. Translating gives CASGFRGRDTQYF.

This chain joins TRBV5-1 and TRBJ2-1; maybe TRBD1 (5 bases). This CDR3 region has 14 residues. Germline assignment: CDR1 SGHRS and CDR2 YFSETQ. Trimming took 1 base from V and 4 from J, leaving 9 bases between them. CDR3 amino acids: CASSLLTEYNEQFF. The CDR3 DNA sequence: TGCGCCAGCAGCTTGCTGACAGAATACAATGAGCAGTTCTTC.

The chain uses TRBV7-2 and TRBJ2-7; no firm D call. CDR1 and CDR2 from the germline V gene are SGHTA and FQGNSA. The CDR3 covers 13 residues. V was pared by 5 bases and J by 6 bases, with 14 bases between. Here the CDR3 reads CASSPKPDREQYF. The DNA of the CDR3 is TGTGCCAGCAGCCCCAAGCCCGATCGCGAGCAGTACTTC. The full variable domain, in which reference TRBV7-2 and TRBJ2-7 provide the parts outside the CDR3, is GAGVSQSPSNKVTEKGKDVELRCDPISGHTALYWYRQSLGQGLEFLIYFQGNSAPDKSGLPSDRFSAERTGGSVSTLTIQRTQQEDSAVYLCASSPKPDREQYFGPGTRLTVT.

This clonotype was found once. The genes are TRBV20-1 and TRBJ2-1, with 12 bases identical to TRBD2. CDR1 is DFQATT and CDR2 is SNEGSKA in the germline V gene (reference sequence). The CDR3 contains 16 residues. Trimming at V came to 5 bases and at J to 6 bases, leaving 11 bases not matched to a gene. The CDR3 here is CSAPRLAGAGVNEQFF. DNA of the CDR3: TGCAGTGCTCCGAGACTAGCGGGAGCAGGGGTCAATGAGCAGTTCTTC.

V gene TRBV9 combines with J gene TRBJ2-3; possible D gene TRBD1, 5 bases. Germline assignment: CDR1 SGDLS and CDR2 YYNGEE. Between the trimmed V and J ends, which lost 0 bases and 11 bases, there was a span of 13 bases. This CDR3 is built from 13 residues. The CDR3 nucleotides read TGTGCCAGCAGCGTAGGGGCTGTCGGACAGCAGTATTTT. It specifies CASSVGAVGQQYF.

This clonotype has just a few counts. V is TRBV20-1 and J is TRBJ1-5; 7 bases map to TRBD1. The germline V gene has CDR1 DFQATT and CDR2 SNEGSKA (reference sequence). The ends lost 6 bases at V and 2 bases at J; junction bases unmatched: 7. This CDR3 is 14 amino acids long. The CDR3 DNA follows: TGCAGTGCCGCTAACAGGGGTCGCAATCAGCCCCAGCATTTT. Protein product: CSAANRGRNQPQHF.

This clonotype was seen more than once but under ten times. The chain is built from TRBV7-9 and TRBJ1-5, with a possible D match to TRBD1 (6 bases). The germline V gene encodes CDR1 SEHNR and CDR2 FQNEAQ (reference sequence). V gave up 3 bases and J gave up 6 bases, with 12 bases separating them. This CDR3 is 14 amino acids long. Here the CDR3 reads CASSFHRDGQPQHF. The DNA for the CDR3 is TGTGCCAGCAGCTTCCACAGGGACGGTCAGCCCCAGCATTTT.

This clonotype was recorded at least ten times. The V gene is TRBV12-3 or TRBV12-4, the J gene TRBJ2-2; 7 bases map to TRBD1. This CDR3 contains 14 residues. V shed 10 bases and J 8 bases; nucleotides not matched to a gene: 13. This CDR3 is CAIRRQGGSGELFF. The CDR3 DNA sequence: TGTGCCATCCGAAGACAGGGCGGGTCGGGGGAGCTGTTTTTT.

Worth noting for this clonotype: Germline is not matched at one junction end, which may reflect a read error. This chain joins TRBV7-7 and TRBJ2-1; TRBD1 aligns across 7 bases. The germline gives CDR1 SSHAT, CDR2 FNYEAQ (reference sequence). The CDR3 extends over 12 amino acids. CDR3 in amino acids: CASSSNPGTAEF. In DNA, the CDR3 is TGTGCCAGCAGCTCGAACCCGGGGACAGCTGAATTC.

This clonotype showed up just a few times. The junction differs from germline at one of its ends, possibly a read error. The J gene is TRBJ2-5, the V gene TRBV18; D not certain. The V gene's germline CDR1 is KGHSH and CDR2 LQKENI. The CDR3 consists of 13 residues. CDR3 region: CASSPPVLETQYF. In DNA, the CDR3 is TGTGCCAGCTCGCCACCGGTCTTGGAGACCCAGTACTTC.

There are many counts of this clonotype. The rearrangement links TRBV5-1 to TRBJ2-7; tentatively, D is TRBD2 (6 bases). The V gene lost 3 bases and the J gene lost 6 bases, with 13 bases spanning the gap. This CDR3 contains 13 residues. Germline CDR1 is SGHRS and CDR2 is YFSETQ. The CDR3 sequence is CASSSVGGPEQYF. CDR3 bases: TGCGCCAGCAGCTCGGTCGGAGGGCCCGAGCAGTACTTC.

This clonotype was seen a handful of times. The chain joins TRBV27 to TRBJ2-7; 7 bases fit TRBD2. The CDR3 consists of 14 residues. V shed 3 bases and J 2 bases; nucleotides not matched to a gene: 4. CDR1 is MNHEY, CDR2 SMNVEV, per germline (reference sequence). CDR3 in DNA: TGTGCCAGCAGTTTTAACGGGAGGACCTACGAGCAGTACTTC. Amino acid sequence: CASSFNGRTYEQYF.

This clonotype was seen more than once but under ten times. V is TRBV5-1 and J is TRBJ1-1; no clear D. This CDR3 is built from 14 residues. Germline lookup yields CDR1 SGHRS and CDR2 YFSETQ. Trimming removed 5 bases from V and 3 bases from J, with 14 bases in between. CDR3 DNA sequence: TGCGCCAGCAGAAGGGAGGCCCTCCACACTGAAGCTTTCTTT. This gives the protein CASRREALHTEAFF.

This clonotype has a handful of counts. This sequence joins TRBV3-1 and TRBJ1-2; 9 nucleotides align to TRBD1. Germline V gives CDR1 LGHDT, CDR2 YNNKEL (reference sequence). This CDR3 is 14 amino acids long. V dropped 1 base and J dropped 8; count of bases not matched to a gene: 5. The CDR3 DNA reads TGTGCCAGCAGCCAAGCACAGGGGGCCGGCGGCTACACCTTC. Encoded protein: CASSQAQGAGGYTF.

The chain combines TRBV6-5 with TRBJ2-2; D is unresolved. The CDR3 extends over 16 amino acids. Trimming removed 2 bases at V and 5 bases at J, with 15 bases between. The V gene's germline CDR1 is MNHEY and CDR2 SVGAGI. The CDR3 region is CASSYATTSRTGELFF. In DNA form, the CDR3 reads TGTGCCAGCAGTTACGCCACAACCTCAAGAACCGGGGAGCTGTTTTTT.

This clonotype has a handful of counts. The chain links TRBV12-3 or TRBV12-4 to TRBJ2-7; a weak D match, TRBD1 (6 bases). Trimming left V 4 bases short and J 0 bases short, with 10 bases between. The CDR3 is 14 amino acids. The CDR3 sequence is CASSWTDSSYEQYF. CDR3 nucleotide sequence: TGTGCCAGCAGTTGGACAGATAGCTCCTACGAGCAGTACTTC.

The table lists this clonotype with a few counts. The J gene is TRBJ2-7, the V gene TRBV4-2; maybe TRBD1 (6 bases). The germline gives CDR1 LGHNA, CDR2 YNFKEQ. Deletions cut 0 bases from V and 4 bases from J, with 13 bases between. This CDR3 spans 15 amino acids. CDR3 in DNA: TGTGCCAGCAGCCAAGATACGCAGGGACAATACGAGCAGTACTTC. Amino acids: CASSQDTQGQYEQYF.

The chain carries TRBV19 and TRBJ2-7; no definite D call. This CDR3 region has 14 residues. CDR1 and CDR2 from the germline V gene are LNHDA and SQIVND (reference sequence). V lost 1 base to trimming and J lost 6 bases, with 13 bases between them. In DNA, the CDR3 is TGTGCCAGTAGTATAGGTCTTGGATCCGGCGAGCAGTACTTC. Translated: CASSIGLGSGEQYF.

This clonotype was counted a single time. V and J are TRBV7-2 and TRBJ2-1; D is unresolved. Trimming cost V 5 bases and J 10 bases, with 18 bases left between them. CDR1 is SGHTA, CDR2 FQGNSA, per germline. The CDR3 consists of 14 residues. The CDR3 bases are TGTGCCAGCAGCCCACTCCAAGCAAGGAGCGAGCAGTTCTTC. Protein product: CASSPLQARSEQFF. Complete variable domain (other parts from reference TRBV7-2 and TRBJ2-1): GAGVSQSPSNKVTEKGKDVELRCDPISGHTALYWYRQSLGQGLEFLIYFQGNSAPDKSGLPSDRFSAERTGGSVSTLTIQRTQQEDSAVYLCASSPLQARSEQFFGPGTRLTVL.

J is TRBJ1-2 and V is TRBV7-9; D may be TRBD1 (5 bases). This CDR3 region has 14 residues. Trimming stripped 0 bases from V and 3 bases from J, with 8 bases between. From germline, CDR1 is SEHNR and CDR2 FQNEAQ (reference sequence). Here the CDR3 reads CASSLAPTDYGYTF. The CDR3 nucleotides read TGTGCCAGCAGCTTAGCCCCGACAGACTATGGCTACACCTTC.

This clonotype turned up a few times. The DNA for the CDR3 is TGTGCCAGCAGCCATACATGGGGTCAGCCCCAGCATTTT. This translates into CASSHTWGQPQHF. The chain has TRBV3-1 and TRBJ1-5; D is unresolved. The V end was cut by 3 bases, the J end by 6 bases, with 9 bases between. CDR1 and CDR2 (germline): LGHDT, YNNKEL (reference sequence). The CDR3 extends over 13 amino acids.

This clonotype showed up just once. The genes are TRBV7-2 and TRBJ2-7; tentatively, D is TRBD1 (5 bases). This CDR3 spans 14 amino acids. Germline-derived CDR1 and CDR2 are SGHTA and FQGNSA. V lost 6 bases and J 6 bases, leaving 18 bases between the germline ends. The CDR3 coding sequence is TGTGCCAGCAGTGCCTATTCAGGGTGGGGCGAGCAGTACTTC. As protein: CASSAYSGWGEQYF.

V is TRBV9 and J is TRBJ1-1; D is undetermined. Trimming pared 0 bases from V and 5 bases from J, leaving 8 bases between. There are 13 residues in the CDR3. Germline lookup yields CDR1 SGDLS and CDR2 YYNGEE. CDR3: CASSVAIATEAFF. The CDR3 DNA sequence: TGTGCCAGCAGCGTAGCTATCGCGACTGAAGCTTTCTTT.

This clonotype came up a few times. The chain has TRBV11-2 and TRBJ2-6; D uncertain. The CDR3 spans 16 residues. Trimming removed 0 bases at V and 2 bases at J, with 8 bases between. Germline assignment: CDR1 SGHAT and CDR2 FQNNGV. Here the CDR3 reads CASSLDLRPGANVLTF. The CDR3 DNA follows: TGTGCCAGCAGCTTAGATCTAAGACCTGGGGCCAACGTCCTGACTTTC.

This clonotype was detected only a few times. The gene calls are TRBV7-3 and TRBJ2-1; tentatively, D is TRBD1 or TRBD2 (5 bases each). Germline V lookup: CDR1 SGHTA, CDR2 FQGTGA. The CDR3 extends over 16 amino acids. Trimming removed 4 bases at V and 2 bases at J, with 15 bases between. The CDR3 DNA reads as TGTGCCAGCAGCTCCAGGGAAGCCGGGGCCTACAATGAGCAGTTCTTC. Translating gives CASSSREAGAYNEQFF.

V gene TRBV19 combines with J gene TRBJ2-2; possible D gene TRBD2, 7 bases. This CDR3 spans 16 amino acids. V lost 7 bases, J lost 0 bases, and 15 bases lay in between. The germline V gene encodes CDR1 LNHDA and CDR2 SQIVND (reference sequence). The CDR3: CASTSRGGSNTGELFF. DNA of the CDR3: TGTGCCAGTACTTCGAGGGGGGGCTCGAACACCGGGGAGCTGTTTTTT.

The chain links TRBV18 to TRBJ1-2, with D possibly being TRBD1 (5 bases). The CDR3 sequence is 12 residues long. CDR1 KGHSH and CDR2 LQKENI come from the germline V gene. Trimming took 3 bases from V and 7 from J, leaving 9 bases between them. CDR3 amino acids: CASSPGVTGYTF. The CDR3 region has the DNA TGTGCCAGCTCACCGGGGGTTACTGGCTACACCTTC.

This clonotype was observed a handful of times. The V gene is TRBV12-3 or TRBV12-4, the J gene TRBJ2-7; no clear D. The germline V and J ends were trimmed by 2 bases and 7 bases, with 6 bases remaining between them. CDR3 size: 11 residues. DNA of the CDR3: TGTGCCAGCAGTTTACGCCTAGAGCAGTACTTC. Amino acid sequence: CASSLRLEQYF.

This clonotype was recorded at least ten times. The chain couples TRBV4-3 to TRBJ1-1, with a weak D call TRBD1 (6 bases). Germline loops: CDR1 LGHNA, CDR2 YSLEER. The germline V and J ends were trimmed by 0 bases and 1 base, with 12 bases remaining between them. The CDR3 is made up of 16 amino acids. The CDR3 nucleotides are TGCGCCAGCAGCCAAGACCTCAGGGGCTCGAACACTGAAGCTTTCTTT. Its translation: CASSQDLRGSNTEAFF.

A few counts support this clonotype. The chain couples TRBV7-2 to TRBJ2-2; no firm D call. This CDR3 has 15 residues. The ends were cut back, 4 bases at V and 3 bases at J, with 12 bases in the middle. CDR1 and CDR2 from the germline V gene are SGHTA and FQGNSA. Written as DNA, the CDR3 is TGTGCCAGCAGCTCGCGAACGTCTCACACCGGGGAGCTGTTTTTT. Translating it yields CASSSRTSHTGELFF.